These T cell receptor beta chains were read from a single sample in a study of cytomegalovirus exposure and HLA in healthy donors. Clones were sequenced by immunoSEQ multiplex PCR, and TCRdb holds only the in-frame ones, with some missing. In the table there are about 94,000 clones, approximately 80% of which are singletons. The sequencing sample was made of PBMCs. The source of these receptors is a woman aged 60 to 75 in good health and CMV-seronegative. CDR3s include the opening cysteine and the closing phenylalanine or tryptophan. D genes are given only for firm matches. Size is stated for part of the rows, as once, few or many counts, or as a class when the clone is expanded.

size: few; V: TRBV7-6; D: -; J: TRBJ1-2; DNA: TGTGCCAGCACCGCGGGGGGGACCTCGGGCTACACCTTC; CDR3: CASTAGGTSGYTF
size: -; V: TRBV6-5; D: -; J: TRBJ1-2; DNA: TGTGCCAGCAGTTACTCACCGGGTTCAAGCTATGGCTACACCTTC; CDR3: CASSYSPGSSYGYTF
size: few; V: TRBV15; D: -; J: TRBJ1-2; DNA: TGTGCCACCAGCAGAGAGACGGGAATCTATGGCTACACCTTC; CDR3: CATSRETGIYGYTF
size: -; V: TRBV18; D: TRBD1; J: TRBJ2-7; DNA: TGTGCCAGCTCACTTGGGACAGGGACCTCCTATCCCTACGAGCAGTACTTC; CDR3: CASSLGTGTSYPYEQYF
size: -; V: TRBV28; D: TRBD1; J: TRBJ1-1; DNA: TGTGCCAGCAGTTTAAGGGGGCAAGCTTTCTTT; CDR3: CASSLRGQAFF
size: -; V: TRBV9; D: TRBD2; J: TRBJ2-1; DNA: TGTGCCAGCAGCCCCGGACTAGCGGTCTCCTACAATGAGCAGTTCTTC; CDR3: CASSPGLAVSYNEQFF
size: -; V: TRBV2; D: -; J: TRBJ2-2; DNA: TGTGCCAGCAGTGATGTTTCTTACCAACGGACAGCCGGGGAGCTGTTTTTT; CDR3: CASSDVSYQRTAGELFF
size: -; V: TRBV4-1; D: -; J: TRBJ2-7; DNA: TGCGCCAGCAGCATGAACGACAGATCTGTTGCATACGAGCAGTACTTC; CDR3: CASSMNDRSVAYEQYF
size: -; V: TRBV7-2; D: TRBD2; J: TRBJ2-5; DNA: TGTGCCAGCAGCTCTATAAGCGGGGGCCAAGGGACCCAGTACTTC; CDR3: CASSSISGGQGTQYF
size: -; V: TRBV30; D: TRBD1; J: TRBJ1-4; DNA: TGTGCCTGGAGTCCCCCACAGGGGGCTTCTAATGAAAAACTGTTTTTT; CDR3: CAWSPPQGASNEKLFF
size: few; V: TRBV28; D: TRBD1; J: TRBJ2-5; DNA: TGTGCCAGCAGTTCACAGGGGAGCGGGACCCAGTACTTC; CDR3: CASSSQGSGTQYF
size: few; V: TRBV9; D: TRBD2; J: TRBJ2-7; DNA: TGTGCCAGCAGCCCTAGCGGGGCCCAGTTGGAGCAGTACTTC; CDR3: CASSPSGAQLEQYF
size: -; V: TRBV5-6; D: -; J: TRBJ2-5; DNA: TGTGCCAGCAGCTTGGGACTACCACAAGAGACCCAGTACTTC; CDR3: CASSLGLPQETQYF
size: -; V: TRBV7-2; D: -; J: TRBJ1-5; DNA: TGTGCCAGCAGCTTTGGCTCGGGAGATCAGCCCCAGCATTTT; CDR3: CASSFGSGDQPQHF
size: -; V: TRBV5-1; D: -; J: TRBJ2-1; DNA: TGCGCCAGCAGCTTGGAGCGCTATTACAATGAGCAGTTCTTC; CDR3: CASSLERYYNEQFF
size: -; V: TRBV7-8; D: TRBD2; J: TRBJ2-1; DNA: TGTGCCAGCAGCCCGGGGGGACTAGCGGGAGGTGAGCAGTTCTTC; CDR3: CASSPGGLAGGEQFF
size: few; V: TRBV5-8; D: TRBD1; J: TRBJ1-2; DNA: TGTGCCAGCAGTTGGGACAGGGGGCGCCCCGACTATGGCTACACCTTC; CDR3: CASSWDRGRPDYGYTF
size: -; V: TRBV2; D: TRBD2; J: TRBJ2-7; DNA: TGTGCCACCGGACAGGGGGCGACTAGCGGGAGGTACGAGCAGTACTTC; CDR3: CATGQGATSGRYEQYF
size: -; V: TRBV5-1; D: TRBD2; J: TRBJ2-1; DNA: TGCGCCAGCAGCTTGGGACGGCGGGGGTCAGCCTACAATGAGCAGTTCTTC; CDR3: CASSLGRRGSAYNEQFF
size: -; V: TRBV30; D: -; J: TRBJ1-2; DNA: TGTGCCTGGAGTCCCCCGACAGTTATACTTAACTATGGCTACACCTTC; CDR3: CAWSPPTVILNYGYTF
size: -; V: TRBV19; D: -; J: TRBJ2-1; DNA: TGTGCCAGTAGTGCCGGTAATGAGCAGTTCTTC; CDR3: CASSAGNEQFF
size: -; V: TRBV6-1; D: TRBD2; J: TRBJ2-3; DNA: TGTGCCAGCAGTGGACCGGGGGGAGGGGCAGATACGCAGTATTTT; CDR3: CASSGPGGGADTQYF
size: -; V: TRBV28; D: TRBD1; J: TRBJ2-5; DNA: TGTGCCAGCAGCCTGACAGGGGCGGGTAGGGAGACCCAGTACTTC; CDR3: CASSLTGAGRETQYF